One T cell receptor beta chain is described in this entry. The sample comes from a study of OX40 agonist ivuxolimab in advanced cancers. Measured with immunoSEQ multiplex PCR; TCRdb has only the in-frame clones, and not every one. The sample consists of roughly 45,000 clones, over 65% of them appearing once. The CDR3 extends over 16 amino acids. Trimming removed 2 bases from V and 4 bases from J, with 17 bases in between. Per the germline V gene, CDR1 is MRHNA and CDR2 is SNTAGT. The sample here was CD4+ or CD8+ T cells sorted from blood, taken in a trial of the OX40 agonist ivuxolimab. This sequence joins TRBV6-4 and TRBJ1-2; D is unresolved. The sequence derives from an adult with an advanced solid tumor such as melanoma, head and neck, liver or kidney cancer. CDR3 sequence: CASSDSGVGSAYGYTF. In DNA, the CDR3 is TGTGCCAGCAGTGACAGCGGGGTAGGATCTGCCTATGGCTACACCTTC.